These T cell receptor beta chains were read from a single sample in a study of cytomegalovirus exposure and HLA in healthy donors. TCRdb's copy holds only in-frame clones and misses some; the assay was immunoSEQ multiplex PCR. The sample lists 90,000 to 140,000 clones; roughly three quarters were seen once. The sample comprised PBMCs. These receptors originate from a man aged 25 to 45 in good health and CMV-seronegative. The CDR3 runs from the conserved cysteine through the conserved F or W. D genes are given only for firm matches. Rows give clone size only sometimes, using once, few, many, or a class for an expanded clone.

D gene,clone size,V gene,J gene,CDR3 protein,CDR3 DNA
-,-,TRBV5-6,TRBJ1-2,CASSLDSSHGYTF,TGTGCCAGCAGCCTGGACAGCAGCCATGGCTACACCTTC
-,few,TRBV30,TRBJ1-2,CAWSLSPGYTF,TGTGCCTGGAGTCTGTCTCCGGGCTACACCTTC
-,-,TRBV6-5,TRBJ2-2,CASKISVWNTGELFF,TGTGCCAGCAAAATCAGCGTATGGAACACCGGGGAGCTGTTTTTT
-,-,TRBV4-3,TRBJ2-7,CASSQDLDYLNEQYF,TGCGCCAGCAGCCAAGATCTGGACTACCTGAACGAGCAGTACTTC
-,-,TRBV7-9,TRBJ1-1,CASSSNDRLNTEAFF,TGTGCCAGCAGCTCCAATGACAGATTGAACACTGAAGCTTTCTTT
TRBD1,-,TRBV25-1,TRBJ2-5,CASRNSGDSEETQYF,TGTGCCAGCAGGAACTCTGGGGACAGTGAAGAGACCCAGTACTTC
-,-,TRBV2,TRBJ2-5,CASSPEGRRRETQYF,TGTGCCAGCAGCCCGGAGGGGCGGAGGAGGGAGACCCAGTACTTC
TRBD2,-,TRBV27,TRBJ2-1,CASRPIAGASEQFF,TGTGCCAGCAGGCCCATAGCGGGAGCGAGTGAGCAGTTCTTC
-,-,TRBV5-4,TRBJ2-7,CASSWGGTSSYEQYF,TGTGCCAGCAGCTGGGGGGGGACAAGCTCCTACGAGCAGTACTTC
TRBD1,-,TRBV7-9,TRBJ2-5,CASSLSGGETETQYF,TGTGCCAGCAGCTTATCAGGGGGCGAGACGGAGACCCAGTACTTC
-,-,TRBV2,TRBJ2-5,CASSWNRKETQYF,TGTGCCAGCAGTTGGAACAGGAAGGAGACCCAGTACTTC
TRBD2,few,TRBV11-3,TRBJ2-1,CASSLLAGPSVEQFF,TGTGCCAGCAGCTTACTAGCGGGACCATCTGTTGAGCAGTTCTTC
TRBD2,few,TRBV5-1,TRBJ2-7,CASSLATSGYEQYF,TGCGCCAGCAGCTTGGCGACTAGCGGCTACGAGCAGTACTTC
-,-,TRBV5-1,TRBJ2-5,CASARGYQETQYF,TGCGCCAGCGCTAGGGGTTATCAAGAGACCCAGTACTTC
TRBD2,-,TRBV7-2,TRBJ2-1,CASSLEGSGRQREQFF,TGTGCCAGCAGCTTAGAGGGTAGCGGGAGGCAAAGGGAGCAGTTCTTC
-,-,TRBV18,TRBJ1-1,CASSPFGGNTEAFF,TGTGCCAGCTCACCCTTCGGGGGAAACACTGAAGCTTTCTTT
TRBD1,-,TRBV7-2,TRBJ2-7,CASSSPGQGSFYEQYF,TGTGCCAGCAGTTCACCGGGACAGGGTTCCTTCTACGAGCAGTACTTC
TRBD1,-,TRBV19,TRBJ1-2,CASSREPWDRKIF,TGTGCCAGTAGTAGGGAACCCTGGGACAGGAAGATCTTC
TRBD1,-,TRBV29-1,TRBJ1-2,CSVGDREGGYTF,TGCAGCGTTGGGGACAGGGAGGGTGGCTACACCTTC
-,-,TRBV6-1,TRBJ1-2,CASSERNRYYGYTF,TGTGCCAGCAGTGAAAGGAACAGGTACTATGGCTACACCTTC
-,few,TRBV7-2,TRBJ2-2,CASSPTPPGELFF,TGTGCCAGCAGCCCTACCCCCCCCGGGGAGCTGTTTTTT
-,-,TRBV18,TRBJ2-5,CASSPPGTSSSGTQYF,TGTGCCAGCTCACCACCGGGGACATCCTCCTCGGGGACCCAGTACTTC
TRBD2,-,TRBV10-3,TRBJ2-1,CAISSGLAGGAGQFF,TGTGCCATCAGTTCCGGACTAGCGGGAGGGGCGGGGCAGTTCTTC
TRBD1,-,TRBV6-5,TRBJ1-5,CASRVDRGNQPQHF,TGTGCCAGCAGAGTCGACAGGGGGAATCAGCCCCAGCATTTT
TRBD2,-,TRBV9,TRBJ2-1,CASSPRTSSIFLFF,TGTGCCAGCAGCCCAAGGACTAGCTCCATCTTCTTATTCTTC
TRBD1,-,TRBV6-5,TRBJ1-1,CASSPNRGTEAFF,TGTGCCAGCAGTCCCAACAGGGGCACTGAAGCTTTCTTT
TRBD2,-,TRBV5-4,TRBJ2-3,CASNRAGGVDTQYF,TGTGCCAGCAACAGAGCGGGAGGAGTAGATACGCAGTATTTT
TRBD1,-,TRBV6-5,TRBJ1-5,CASSDPGGQPQHF,TGTGCCAGCAGTGACCCAGGGGGGCAGCCCCAGCATTTT
TRBD2,once,TRBV19,TRBJ2-1,CASALAGGLNSYNEQFF,TGTGCCAGTGCTCTAGCGGGAGGCCTTAACTCCTACAATGAGCAGTTCTTC
TRBD1,-,TRBV4-3,TRBJ1-2,CASSQDLRQGPSYGYTF,TGCGCCAGCAGCCAAGATCTTCGACAGGGGCCGTCCTATGGCTACACCTTC
-,-,TRBV5-1,TRBJ1-6,CASSLSGNNSPLHF,TGCGCCAGCAGCTTGTCAGGGAATAATTCACCCCTCCACTTT
TRBD1,-,TRBV7-2,TRBJ2-1,CASSLQGAGNEQFF,TGTGCCAGCAGCCTACAGGGGGCCGGCAATGAGCAGTTCTTC
TRBD2,-,TRBV29-1,TRBJ2-1,CSVGETSGTNEQFF,TGCAGCGTTGGAGAGACTAGCGGGACAAATGAGCAGTTCTTC
TRBD2,-,TRBV15,TRBJ2-3,CATSPGTSGRATDTQYF,TGTGCCACCAGTCCTGGGACTAGCGGGAGGGCCACAGATACGCAGTATTTT
TRBD1,once,TRBV19,TRBJ1-1,CASRLRTGGTEAFF,TGTGCCAGTAGATTACGGACAGGGGGGACTGAAGCTTTCTTT
-,-,TRBV9,TRBJ1-1,CASSPRSRGTEAFF,TGTGCCAGCAGCCCTAGGAGTCGGGGCACTGAAGCTTTCTTT
-,-,TRBV20-1,TRBJ1-2,CSARRVYGYTF,TGCAGTGCTAGGAGGGTCTATGGCTACACCTTC
-,-,TRBV11-3,TRBJ1-2,CASSLGGLRDYGYTF,TGTGCCAGCAGCTTAGGCGGCCTACGAGACTATGGCTACACCTTC
TRBD1,-,TRBV7-3,TRBJ1-1,CASSLTGPGGTEAFF,TGTGCCAGCAGCTTAACTGGCCCAGGGGGGACTGAAGCTTTCTTT
-,few,TRBV9,TRBJ1-2,CASTTPVAGFNYGYTF,TGTGCCAGCACCACCCCCGTGGCAGGCTTTAACTATGGCTACACCTTC
-,once,TRBV4-3,TRBJ1-1,CASSQDPSGVSEAFF,TGCGCCAGCAGCCAAGATCCCTCGGGGGTCTCTGAAGCTTTCTTT
-,-,TRBV4-3,TRBJ2-1,CASRPSFTVGNEQFF,TGCGCCAGCAGACCATCTTTCACAGTGGGCAATGAGCAGTTCTTC
-,few,TRBV9,TRBJ1-1,CASSPRGNTEAFF,TGTGCCAGCAGCCCCAGGGGGAACACTGAAGCTTTCTTT
TRBD2,-,TRBV6-5,TRBJ2-1,CASSRLAGDDEQFF,TGTGCCAGCAGTAGACTAGCGGGAGACGATGAGCAGTTCTTC
TRBD2,-,TRBV5-1,TRBJ2-1,CASSSGLAGSYNEQFF,TGCGCCAGCAGCTCGGGACTAGCGGGTAGCTACAATGAGCAGTTCTTC
TRBD1,few,TRBV5-1,TRBJ1-2,CASSEPTGGSGYTF,TGCGCCAGCAGCGAACCGACAGGGGGCTCTGGCTACACCTTC
-,few,TRBV5-6,TRBJ1-3,CASSPLTSGNTIYF,TGTGCCAGCAGCCCTCTAACCTCTGGAAACACCATATATTTT
-,-,TRBV29-1,TRBJ2-1,CSVDGLAKNNEQFF,TGCAGCGTTGACGGGCTAGCGAAAAACAATGAGCAGTTCTTC
-,-,TRBV28,TRBJ1-2,CASGIGASGQNYGYTF,TGTGCCAGCGGTATCGGGGCCTCGGGACAAAACTATGGCTACACCTTC
-,few,TRBV29-1,TRBJ1-2,CSGHGAGGYTF,TGCAGCGGTCACGGGGCGGGGGGCTACACCTTC
-,-,TRBV7-2,TRBJ1-2,CASSLGVRGGYTF,TGTGCCAGCAGCTTAGGGGTCAGGGGTGGCTACACCTTC
-,-,TRBV30,TRBJ2-5,CAWSVQGRETQYF,TGTGCCTGGAGTGTACAGGGAAGGGAGACCCAGTACTTC